What follows are 26 T cell receptor beta chains derived from one specimen sequenced in a study of CD8 T cells in ankylosing spondylitis. Study-level findings and limits: Apparently characteristic of ankylosing spondylitis blood was a TCR beta motif (roughly eight highly homologous variants).

The antigens these receptors bind are not known. Each CDR3 protein gets one entry after TCRdb re-called the 5' RACE reads with MiXCR. The sample consists of a few hundred thousand distinct CDR3 sequences, more than 9.5% of them appearing once. Sequences were obtained from blood, either unsorted or a sorted T cell fraction (not recorded which). The receptors were gathered from a male donor with ankylosing spondylitis.

This chain links TRBV4-2 with TRBJ2-3; possible D gene TRBD1, 6 bases. V was trimmed by 0 bases and J by 2 bases, leaving 9 bases between them. CDR3 size: 15 residues. The germline V gene has CDR1 LGHNA and CDR2 YNFKEQ. The CDR3 spells CASSQEGQPTDTQYF. The CDR3 region has the DNA TGTGCCAGCAGCCAAGAGGGACAACCCACAGATACGCAGTATTTT.

The chain is built from TRBV3-1 and TRBJ2-5; 13 bases align to TRBD2. Germline assignment: CDR1 LGHDT and CDR2 YNNKEL (reference sequence). This CDR3 spans 16 amino acids. The V and J ends lost 4 bases and 4 bases, in that order; junction bases with no gene match: 6. CDR3 nucleotides: TGTGCCAGCAGCCCCACACGACTAGCGGGAGGAGAGACCCAGTACTTC. Translated: CASSPTRLAGGETQYF.

This clonotype was seen many times. V is TRBV7-2 and J is TRBJ1-5; TRBD1 aligns across 8 bases. V dropped 1 base and J dropped 2; count of bases not matched to a gene: 1. The CDR3 extends over 15 amino acids. Germline loops: CDR1 SGHTA, CDR2 FQGNSA. The CDR3 nucleotides are TGTGCCAGCAGCTTAGTGGGACAGGGCAATCAGCCCCAGCATTTT. Its translation: CASSLVGQGNQPQHF.

This clonotype was seen repeatedly, ten times or more. The rearrangement links TRBV27 to TRBJ1-3; a possible D gene is TRBD1 (5 bases). V lost 4 bases to trimming and J lost 6 bases, with 13 bases between them. This CDR3 comprises 14 residues. The germline V gene encodes CDR1 MNHEY and CDR2 SMNVEV (reference sequence). The chain's CDR3 is CASSSHRDPNTIYF. For the CDR3, the DNA is TGTGCCAGCAGTTCGCACCGGGACCCAAACACCATATATTTT.

This clonotype was counted ten times or more. V usage is TRBV7-9 and J usage is TRBJ2-3; 12 nucleotides align to TRBD2. The CDR3 runs to 16 residues. J was trimmed by 3 bases and V by 5 bases; bases with no gene match: 6. The V gene's germline CDR1 is SEHNR and CDR2 FQNEAQ (reference sequence). The CDR3 reads CASSLTSGSGTDTQYF. In nucleotides, the CDR3 is TGTGCCAGCAGCCTGACTAGCGGGAGCGGTACAGATACGCAGTATTTT.

The chain links TRBV6-2 or TRBV6-3 to TRBJ2-3; 11 nucleotides line up with TRBD2. J lost 3 bases, V lost 5 bases, and 10 bases had no gene match. Germline V lookup: CDR1 MNHEY, CDR2 SVGEGT. CDR3 size: 17 residues. The DNA of the CDR3 is TGTGCCAGCAGTCATCACGCTAGCGGGAGGACGACAGATACGCAGTATTTT. Its translation: CASSHHASGRTTDTQYF.

Many counts were recorded for this clonotype. The chain uses TRBV20-1 and TRBJ2-1; D is perhaps TRBD2 (6 bases). V dropped 6 bases and J dropped 1 base, with 13 bases sitting between them. Germline CDR1 is DFQATT and CDR2 is SNEGSKA (reference sequence). This CDR3 is 14 amino acids long. DNA of the CDR3: TGCAGTGCCCGGGAGAGACAGTCCTACAATGAGCAGTTCTTC. It codes for CSARERQSYNEQFF.

CDR3 residues: CSARDALAGGNNEQFF. The DNA of the CDR3 is TGCAGTGCTAGAGATGCACTAGCGGGAGGGAACAATGAGCAGTTCTTC. This chain joins TRBV20-1 and TRBJ2-1; TRBD2 matches 13 bases. There are 16 residues in the CDR3. The germline V gene encodes CDR1 DFQATT and CDR2 SNEGSKA (reference sequence). Germline trimming cut 0 bases from V and 5 bases from J; bases unmatched to any gene: 4.

This clonotype has ten or more counts. This sequence joins TRBV11-1 and TRBJ2-3; D remains unclear. Looked up from germline, CDR1 is SGHAT and CDR2 is FQDESV (reference sequence). V lost 4 bases to trimming and J lost 4 bases, with 9 bases between them. The CDR3 has 13 amino acids. The chain's CDR3 is CASSSNTADTQYF. In nucleotides, the CDR3 is TGTGCCAGCAGCTCAAACACCGCAGATACGCAGTATTTT.

The gene calls are TRBV27 and TRBJ2-1, with 12 bases that match TRBD1. Germline loops: CDR1 MNHEY, CDR2 SMNVEV (reference sequence). This CDR3 comprises 17 residues. J lost 6 bases, V lost 3 bases, and 9 bases had no gene match. CDR3 protein: CASSFRPGQGAFNEQFF. DNA for the CDR3: TGTGCCAGCAGTTTTCGTCCGGGACAGGGGGCTTTCAATGAGCAGTTCTTC.

The chain has TRBV12-3 or TRBV12-4 and TRBJ1-2; D unresolved. V was cut by 3 bases and J by 0 bases, with 11 bases left in between. The CDR3 length is 15 residues. DNA of the CDR3: TGTGCCAGCAGTTTGCAAGGAAATACTAACTATGGCTACACCTTC. Its protein product is CASSLQGNTNYGYTF.

The rearrangement links TRBV4-2 to TRBJ1-4; D unclear. V lost 5 bases and J 2 bases, leaving 12 bases between the germline ends. This CDR3 has 15 amino acids. The germline V gene has CDR1 LGHNA and CDR2 YNFKEQ. CDR3 protein: CASSTRGFTNEKLFF. CDR3 in DNA: TGTGCCAGCAGCACCCGCGGCTTTACTAATGAAAAACTGTTTTTT.

J is TRBJ1-2 and V is TRBV5-1, with 7 positions matching TRBD1. Trimming cost V 4 bases and J 7 bases; bases outside gene matches: 13. The CDR3 sequence is 15 residues long. The germline V gene encodes CDR1 SGHRS and CDR2 YFSETQ. The CDR3 region has the DNA TGCGCCAGCAGCCGAAAAGGGGGCCAGAATGGTGGCTACACCTTC. Residues: CASSRKGGQNGGYTF.

The chain recombines TRBV6-5 with TRBJ1-1; D remains unclear. V was pared by 1 base and J by 2 bases, with 11 bases between. This CDR3 contains 15 residues. Per the germline V gene, CDR1 is MNHEY and CDR2 is SVGAGI. Here the CDR3 DNA reads TGTGCCAGCAGTTACTTAGACGAGGCAAACACTGAAGCTTTCTTT. Amino acids: CASSYLDEANTEAFF.

This chain links TRBV4-1 with TRBJ1-5; D not resolved. From germline, CDR1 is MGHRA and CDR2 YSYEKL. V gave up 0 bases and J gave up 2 bases, with 11 bases separating them. The CDR3 runs to 16 residues. The CDR3 bases are TGCGCCAGCAGCCAAGATCGGGGAATTGGCAATCAGCCCCAGCATTTT. This sequence encodes CASSQDRGIGNQPQHF.

This chain joins TRBV4-1 and TRBJ2-1; D possibly corresponds to TRBD2 (6 bases). The CDR3 extends over 15 amino acids. Trimming took 6 bases from V and 0 from J, leaving 12 bases between them. Germline V gene lookup returns CDR1 MGHRA and CDR2 YSYEKL. The CDR3 region is CASRWDFSSYNEQFF. In nucleotides, the CDR3 is TGCGCCAGCAGATGGGACTTCAGCTCCTACAATGAGCAGTTCTTC.

The chain links TRBV5-1 to TRBJ2-1; 7 positions match TRBD2. Germline CDR1 SGHRS, CDR2 YFSETQ. CDR3 length: 17 amino acids. J lost 10 bases, V lost 0 bases, and 16 bases had no gene match. The chain's CDR3 is CASSLGRAGLLQEEQFF. In nucleotides, the CDR3 is TGCGCCAGCAGCTTGGGTAGAGCGGGGCTGCTACAGGAGGAGCAGTTCTTC.

This chain joins TRBV29-1 and TRBJ2-5, with TRBD1 matching over 12 bases. This CDR3 spans 17 amino acids. Germline lookup yields CDR1 SQVTM and CDR2 ANQGSEA. The V and J ends lost 7 bases and 1 base, in that order; junction bases with no gene match: 13. CDR3 bases: TGCAGCGCCTCACCCCCGGGACAGGGGGCGTCCCAAGAGACCCAGTACTTC. Protein: CSASPPGQGASQETQYF.

As to this clonotype: At one end, the junction sequence differs from germline, possibly due to a read error. The chain couples TRBV20-1 to TRBJ1-4; D is ambiguous. Germline-derived CDR1 and CDR2 are DFQATT and SNEGSKA (reference sequence). The CDR3 extends over 14 amino acids. The CDR3 DNA is TGCAGTGCCAGAGAGACGGCCACGAATGAAAAACTGTTTTTT. Its translation: CSARETATNEKLFF.

This clonotype was detected a few times. The chain employs TRBV5-1 and TRBJ2-3; TRBD2 matches 11 bases. The CDR3 has 18 residues. Per the germline V gene, CDR1 is SGHRS and CDR2 is YFSETQ. V dropped 4 bases and J dropped 0; count of bases not matched to a gene: 10. The CDR3 region is CASSPRTSGLASTDTQYF. CDR3 DNA: TGCGCCAGCAGCCCAAGGACTAGCGGGCTCGCTAGCACAGATACGCAGTATTTT.

This chain uses TRBV19 with TRBJ2-3; 9 nucleotides agree with TRBD1. The germline V gene has CDR1 LNHDA and CDR2 SQIVND (reference sequence). This CDR3 is 14 amino acids long. V trimming: 7 bases; J trimming: 3 bases; junction bases outside the gene matches: 5. The chain's CDR3 is CASNRGLETDTQYF. The DNA of the CDR3 is TGTGCCAGTAACAGGGGGCTCGAAACAGATACGCAGTATTTT.

This clonotype was recorded a few times. This rearrangement joins TRBV20-1 to TRBJ2-7; D is uncertain. Germline V gives CDR1 DFQATT, CDR2 SNEGSKA (reference sequence). This CDR3 is built from 11 residues. Trimming removed 4 bases at V and 2 bases at J, with 6 bases between. The CDR3 is CSAIGAYEQYF. CDR3 nucleotides: TGCAGTGCTATCGGAGCCTACGAGCAGTACTTC.

This clonotype turned up a few times. This chain connects TRBV12-3 or TRBV12-4 to TRBJ2-3; 8 bases match TRBD2. The CDR3 is made up of 17 amino acids. J was trimmed by 2 bases and V by 1 base; bases with no gene match: 8. This CDR3 reads CASSLGSSGTYTDTQYF. The CDR3 region has the DNA TGTGCCAGCAGTTTAGGAAGTAGCGGGACCTACACAGATACGCAGTATTTT.

This clonotype has ten or more counts. The chain carries TRBV6-2 or TRBV6-3 and TRBJ2-5; 7 nucleotides agree with TRBD1. This CDR3 has 19 residues. Trimming removed 4 bases from V and 2 bases from J; junction bases left unmatched: 19. The germline gives CDR1 MNHEY, CDR2 SVGEGT. The CDR3 protein is CASSFDRVSPRPFQETQYF. The CDR3 DNA is TGTGCCAGCAGTTTTGACAGGGTGTCCCCCCGGCCTTTTCAAGAGACCCAGTACTTC.

This chain uses TRBV20-1 with TRBJ1-1; a possible D gene is TRBD1 (5 bases). V lost 3 bases and J 3 bases, leaving 5 bases between the germline ends. The V gene's germline CDR1 is DFQATT and CDR2 SNEGSKA (reference sequence). There are 11 residues in the CDR3. Here the CDR3 DNA reads TGCAGTGCTAGGACAGACACTGAAGCTTTCTTT. This sequence encodes CSARTDTEAFF.

This clonotype was counted a few times. The genes are TRBV30 and TRBJ2-1; D is perhaps TRBD2 (6 bases). The CDR3 has 11 residues. Germline V gene data show CDR1 as GTSNPN and CDR2 as SVGIG (reference sequence). V gave up 5 bases and J gave up 8 bases, with 10 bases separating them. The CDR3 reads CAWGGLYEQFF. CDR3 bases: TGTGCCTGGGGGGGGTTGTATGAGCAGTTCTTC.